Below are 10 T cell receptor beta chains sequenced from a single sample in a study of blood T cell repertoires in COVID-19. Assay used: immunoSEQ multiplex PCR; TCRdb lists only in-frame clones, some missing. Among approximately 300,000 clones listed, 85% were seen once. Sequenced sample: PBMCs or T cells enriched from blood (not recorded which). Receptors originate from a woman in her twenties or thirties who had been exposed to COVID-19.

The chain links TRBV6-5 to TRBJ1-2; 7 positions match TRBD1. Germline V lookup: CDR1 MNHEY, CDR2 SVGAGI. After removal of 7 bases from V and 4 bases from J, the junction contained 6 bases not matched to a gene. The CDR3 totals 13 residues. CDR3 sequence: CASTLGQSYGYTF. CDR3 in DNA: TGTGCCAGCACCCTGGGACAGTCCTATGGCTACACCTTC.

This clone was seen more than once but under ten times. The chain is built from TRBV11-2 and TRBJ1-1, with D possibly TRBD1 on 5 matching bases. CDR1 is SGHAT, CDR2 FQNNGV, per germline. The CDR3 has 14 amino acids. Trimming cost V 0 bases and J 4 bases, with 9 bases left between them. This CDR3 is CASSLDRVGTEAFF. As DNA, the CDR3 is TGTGCCAGCAGCTTAGACAGGGTTGGCACTGAAGCTTTCTTT.

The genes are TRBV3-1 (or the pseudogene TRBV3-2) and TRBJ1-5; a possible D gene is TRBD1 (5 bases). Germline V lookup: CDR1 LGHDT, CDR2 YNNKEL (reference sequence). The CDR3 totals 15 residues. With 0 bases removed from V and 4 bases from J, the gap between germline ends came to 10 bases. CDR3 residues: CASSQDPTANQPQHF. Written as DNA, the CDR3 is TGTGCCAGCAGCCAAGATCCGACAGCTAATCAGCCCCAGCATTTT.

The DNA of the CDR3 is TGTGCCAGCAGGGGACAGGGCGCCTATAATTCACCCCTCCACTTT. Protein product: CASRGQGAYNSPLHF. This chain connects TRBV3-1 (or the pseudogene TRBV3-2) to TRBJ1-6, with TRBD1 matching over 9 bases. CDR3 length: 15 residues. Germline CDR1 and CDR2: LGHDT and YNNKEL (reference sequence). The trim removed 6 bases at V and 2 bases at J, leaving 2 bases unmatched.

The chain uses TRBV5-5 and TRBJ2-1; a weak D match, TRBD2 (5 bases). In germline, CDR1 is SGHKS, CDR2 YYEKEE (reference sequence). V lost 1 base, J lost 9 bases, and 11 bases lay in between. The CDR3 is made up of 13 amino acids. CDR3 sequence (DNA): TGTGCCAGCAGCTTGCGAGGGCTCCTTGAGCAGTTCTTC. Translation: CASSLRGLLEQFF.

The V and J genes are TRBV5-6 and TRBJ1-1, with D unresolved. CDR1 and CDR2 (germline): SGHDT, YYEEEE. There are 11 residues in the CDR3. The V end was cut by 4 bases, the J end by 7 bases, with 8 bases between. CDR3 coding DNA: TGTGCCAGCAGCGAAGGAGTTGAAGCTTTCTTT. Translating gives CASSEGVEAFF.

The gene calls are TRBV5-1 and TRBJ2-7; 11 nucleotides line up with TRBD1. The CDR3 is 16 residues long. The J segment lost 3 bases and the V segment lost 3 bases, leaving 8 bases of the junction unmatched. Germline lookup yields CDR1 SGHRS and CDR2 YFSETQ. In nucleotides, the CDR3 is TGCGCCAGCAGCTCGGGACAGGGGGTTTTCGGCTACGAGCAGTACTTC. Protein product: CASSSGQGVFGYEQYF.

CDR3 in amino acids: CASSLEGRGASDTQYF. Here the CDR3 DNA reads TGCGCCAGCAGCCTTGAGGGGAGGGGCGCTTCAGATACGCAGTATTTT. The chain is built from TRBV5-1 and TRBJ2-3; 7 nucleotides match TRBD2. The CDR3 spans 16 residues. CDR1 is SGHRS, CDR2 YFSETQ, per germline. With V trimmed by 4 bases and J by 4 bases, 12 bases remained unmatched.

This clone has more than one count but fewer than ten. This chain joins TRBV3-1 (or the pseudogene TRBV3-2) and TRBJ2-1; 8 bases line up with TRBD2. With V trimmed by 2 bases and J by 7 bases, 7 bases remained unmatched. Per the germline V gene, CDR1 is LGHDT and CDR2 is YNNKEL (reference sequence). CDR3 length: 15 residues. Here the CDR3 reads CASSQLAGIGNEQFF. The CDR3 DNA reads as TGTGCCAGCAGCCAATTAGCGGGGATCGGGAATGAGCAGTTCTTC.

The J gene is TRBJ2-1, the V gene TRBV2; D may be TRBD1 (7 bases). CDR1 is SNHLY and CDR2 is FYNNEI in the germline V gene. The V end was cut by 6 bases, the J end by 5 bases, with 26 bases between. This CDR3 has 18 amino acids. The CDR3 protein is CASSGPGGVADVHNEQFF. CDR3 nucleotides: TGTGCCAGCAGCGGCCCAGGGGGAGTAGCGGACGTTCACAATGAGCAGTTCTTC. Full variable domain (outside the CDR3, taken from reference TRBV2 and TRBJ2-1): EPEVTQTPSHQVTQMGQEVILRCVPISNHLYFYWYRQILGQKVEFLVSFYNNEISEKSEIFDDQFSVERPDGSNFTLKIRSTKLEDSAMYFCASSGPGGVADVHNEQFFGPGTRLTVL.